A single sample gave rise to the 28 T cell receptor beta chains below, sequenced in a study of circulating CD8 cells and anti-PD-1 response in melanoma. Using roughly 16 ng of total RNA, TCR libraries were made with the QIAseq Immune Repertoire TCR panel. TCRdb re-called the reads with MiXCR, one entry per CDR3 protein. The table lists about 1,100 distinct CDR3 sequences, roughly 8.4% of them singletons. Live CD3+CD8+TCRalphabeta+ cells were sorted into four subsets by PD-1 and/or TIGIT. The sample here was CD8+ T cells from PBMCs, taken at baseline or after one month of anti-PD-1 therapy (not recorded which). Every receptor here comes from a human donor with melanoma.

The sample holds a few counts of this clonotype. This clone may be a read error of a much larger clone one base away. CDR3 in amino acids: CAGSPIRMVTDTQYF. CDR3 DNA: TGTGCCGGCAGCCCAATCAGGATGGTCACAGATACGCAGTATTTT. The V and J genes are TRBV14 and TRBJ2-3; D is undetermined. Germline lookup yields CDR1 SGHDN and CDR2 FVKESK. The CDR3 is 15 amino acids. Looking up the rest from reference TRBV14 and TRBJ2-3 gives the full variable domain: EAGVTQFPSHSVIEKGQTVTLRCDPISGHDNLYWYRRVMGKEIKFLLHFVKESKQDESGMPNNRFLAERTGGTYSTLKVQPAELEDSGVYFCAGSPIRMVTDTQYFGPGTRLTVL.

This clonotype was picked up a small number of times. This clone may be a read error of a much larger clone one base away. This chain links TRBV28 with TRBJ2-7; 8 bases are a match to TRBD1. This CDR3 is built from 15 residues. Losses at the gene ends were 3 bases for V and 0 bases for J; bases not matched to a gene: 4. CDR1 and CDR2 (germline): MDHEN, SYDVKM. The CDR3 is CASSLLTGVSYEQYF. The CDR3 DNA sequence: TGTGCCAGCAGTTTGTTGACAGGGGTCTCCTACGAGCAGTACTTC.

In this sample, this clonotype turned up a few times. A much larger clone differs from this one at a single base, so this may be a read error. The chain is built from TRBV5-5 and TRBJ2-2, with 8 bases matching TRBD2. CDR3 length: 15 amino acids. After removal of 3 bases from V and 4 bases from J, the junction contained 5 bases not matched to a gene. Germline CDR1 and CDR2: SGHKS and YYEKEE (reference sequence). Here the CDR3 reads CASSWTSSSTGELFF. The CDR3 DNA reads as TGTGCCAGCAGCTGGACTAGCTCAAGCACCGGGGAGCTGTTTTTT.

This sequence joins TRBV19 and TRBJ1-6, with 7 bases identical to TRBD1. The CDR3 contains 11 residues. CDR1 LNHDA and CDR2 SQIVND come from the germline V gene (reference sequence). This chain's CDR3 is CVTGWQSPLHF. In DNA form, the CDR3 reads TGTGTGACAGGGTGGCAGTCACCCCTCCACTTT.

By share of the sample, this clonotype is large. V gene TRBV19 combines with J gene TRBJ1-1, with D unclear. V was shortened by 1 base and J by 0 bases, with 12 bases between the two germline ends. CDR3 length equals 16 residues. Germline V lookup: CDR1 LNHDA, CDR2 SQIVND (reference sequence). CDR3 nucleotide sequence: TGTGCCAGTAGTATAGTCCTCGGGGATCTGAACACTGAAGCTTTCTTT. It codes for CASSIVLGDLNTEAFF.

This clonotype ranks as large. V is TRBV27 and J is TRBJ1-6; D is undetermined. Germline loops: CDR1 MNHEY, CDR2 SMNVEV (reference sequence). This CDR3 has 15 amino acids. Deletions cut 2 bases from V and 8 bases from J, with 13 bases between. The CDR3 loop reads CASSLGFQIDSPLHF. The CDR3 DNA reads TGTGCCAGCAGTTTAGGATTCCAGATAGATTCACCCCTCCACTTT.

By sample fraction, this clonotype is medium-sized. This chain links TRBV7-2 with TRBJ1-1; TRBD1 aligns across 8 bases. CDR3 length equals 17 residues. CDR1 and CDR2 (germline): SGHTA, FQGNSA. With 3 bases clipped from V and 0 bases from J, the junction kept 9 bases outside the gene matches. The CDR3 spells CASSLQGASTMNTEAFF. The CDR3 DNA is TGTGCCAGCAGCTTGCAGGGGGCTTCGACCATGAACACTGAAGCTTTCTTT.

This clonotype is large in the sample. The V and J genes are TRBV19 and TRBJ1-1; D is uncertain. Per germline, CDR1 LNHDA and CDR2 SQIVND (reference sequence). The CDR3 totals 15 residues. V lost 0 bases to trimming and J lost 0 bases, with 8 bases between them. The CDR3 DNA follows: TGTGCCAGTAGTATAGAGGCCAGGATGAACACTGAAGCTTTCTTT. Protein: CASSIEARMNTEAFF.

This clonotype is medium-sized. V usage is TRBV7-2 and J usage is TRBJ2-3, with D unclear. With 3 bases removed from V and 1 base from J, the gap between germline ends came to 8 bases. The germline gives CDR1 SGHTA, CDR2 FQGNSA. The CDR3 spans 14 residues. This CDR3 is CASSFSGGTDTQYF. As DNA, the CDR3 is TGTGCCAGCAGCTTTTCGGGCGGCACAGATACGCAGTATTTT.

This clonotype was picked up a small number of times. At one end, the junction sequence differs from germline, possibly due to a read error. The chain recombines TRBV27 with TRBJ2-1, with 7 bases lining up with TRBD1. Germline loops: CDR1 MNHEY, CDR2 SMNVEV (reference sequence). The CDR3 contains 14 residues. CDR3 nucleotide sequence: TGTGCCAGCACCGGGACAGCAACCTACAATGAGCAGCTCTTC. It encodes CASTGTATYNEQLF.

By frequency in the sample, this clonotype is medium-sized. This chain connects TRBV28 to TRBJ1-2; possibly TRBD1 for D (5 bases). The germline gives CDR1 MDHEN, CDR2 SYDVKM. The germline V and J ends were trimmed by 4 bases and 4 bases, with 16 bases remaining between them. This CDR3 is built from 15 residues. CDR3 DNA: TGTGCCAGCAGTTCGACTGTAGGGGCAACCTATGGCTACACCTTC. It yields the protein CASSSTVGATYGYTF.

This clonotype is termed large (0.1 to 1%). The chain joins TRBV20-1 to TRBJ2-3; 15 nucleotides agree with TRBD2. Germline assignment: CDR1 DFQATT and CDR2 SNEGSKA (reference sequence). The CDR3 contains 17 residues. V lost 6 bases to trimming and J lost 4 bases; unmatched junction nucleotides: 11. CDR3 sequence (DNA): TGCAGTGCGGACGGACTAGCGGGGGGGCCCCTCCCAGATACGCAGTATTTT. Its protein product is CSADGLAGGPLPDTQYF.

This clonotype counts as medium-sized. The rearrangement uses TRBV7-8 and TRBJ2-2; D uncertain. The CDR3 has 16 amino acids. V was clipped by 5 bases and J by 1 base, with 14 bases between them. Germline CDR1 is SGHVS and CDR2 is FQNEAQ. The CDR3 coding sequence is TGTGCCAGCAGCCCCTCACGGCAGTTGAACACCGGGGAGCTGTTTTTT. Protein sequence: CASSPSRQLNTGELFF.

This clonotype ranks as medium-sized. The chain is built from TRBV5-1 and TRBJ1-2; D might be TRBD1 (6 bases). Germline CDR1 SGHRS, CDR2 YFSETQ. V lost 0 bases and J 7 bases, leaving 19 bases between the germline ends. The length of the CDR3 is 16 residues. CDR3 amino acids: CASSLDGVTGFFGYTF. Written as DNA, the CDR3 is TGCGCCAGCAGCTTGGACGGTGTCACAGGGTTCTTTGGCTACACCTTC. Based on the CDR3 plus reference TRBV5-1 and TRBJ1-2, the full variable domain is KAGVTQTPRYLIKTRGQQVTLSCSPISGHRSVSWYQQTPGQGLQFLFEYFSETQRNKGNFPGRFSGRQFSNSRSEMNVSTLELGDSALYLCASSLDGVTGFFGYTFGSGTRLTVV.

This clonotype is labeled medium-sized. CDR3 loop: CASSVDGELFF. CDR3 nucleotides: TGTGCCAGCAGCGTAGATGGGGAGCTGTTTTTT. This chain uses TRBV9 with TRBJ2-2; D gene uncertain. V shed 0 bases and J shed 8 bases, with 2 bases lying between them. Germline CDR1 SGDLS, CDR2 YYNGEE. The CDR3 totals 11 residues.

In its sample, this clonotype was seen once. The rearrangement uses TRBV14 and TRBJ2-3; perhaps TRBD1 as D (5 bases). The V end was cut by 4 bases, the J end by 2 bases, with 13 bases between. Germline-derived CDR1 and CDR2 are SGHDN and FVKESK. The CDR3 contains 15 residues. This CDR3 is CASSPIRVATDTQYF. The DNA for the CDR3 is TGTGCCAGCAGCCCAATCAGGGTGGCCACAGATACGCAGTATTTT.

Remarks on this clonotype: A junction end diverges from the germline sequence, so it may reflect a read error. The chain uses TRBV5-4 and TRBJ2-1; D is unclear. The CDR3 contains 14 residues. Germline loops: CDR1 SGHNT, CDR2 YYREEE (reference sequence). The CDR3 bases are TGTGCCAGCAGCTCGGGCGGCAGTATGTATGAGCGGTTCTTC. Translating it yields CASSSGGSMYERFF. Based on the CDR3 plus reference TRBV5-4 and TRBJ2-1, the full variable domain is ETGVTQSPTHLIKTRGQQVTLRCSSQSGHNTVSWYQQALGQGPQFIFQYYREEENGRGNFPPRFSGLQFPNYSSELNVNALELDDSALYLCASSSGGSMYERFFGPGTRLTVL.

By share, this clonotype counts as medium-sized (0.01 to 0.1%). V is TRBV29-1 and J is TRBJ2-5; D is undetermined. Deletions cut 6 bases from V and 4 bases from J, with 12 bases between. The V gene's germline CDR1 is SQVTM and CDR2 ANQGSEA. The CDR3 is 12 amino acids. This CDR3 is CSVWTTGETQYF. CDR3 sequence (DNA): TGCAGCGTCTGGACGACGGGAGAGACCCAGTACTTC.

This clonotype is categorized as medium-sized (0.01 to 0.1%). This chain uses TRBV27 with TRBJ2-7, with 8 bases aligning to TRBD1. The germline V gene has CDR1 MNHEY and CDR2 SMNVEV (reference sequence). The CDR3 extends over 13 amino acids. The junction had 3 bases not matched to a gene; V was cut back by 2 bases and J by 6 bases. The CDR3 nucleotides read TGTGCCAGCAGTTTAACAGGGGGAGTCGAGCAGTACTTC. Encoded protein: CASSLTGGVEQYF.

This clonotype was counted a few times. A clone one base away is much larger, so this may be a read error. The rearrangement links TRBV28 to TRBJ2-3; D not certain. Germline CDR1 and CDR2: MDHEN and SYDVKM. The CDR3 loop spans 14 amino acids. CDR3 amino acids: CASSPTVSTDTLYF. The CDR3 DNA sequence: TGTGCCAGCAGCCCTACAGTCAGCACAGATACGCTGTATTTT.

By sample fraction, this clonotype is large (0.1 to 1%). The chain is built from TRBV27 and TRBJ2-7; tentatively, D is TRBD1 (5 bases). The V gene lost 4 bases and the J gene lost 4 bases, with 11 bases spanning the gap. The CDR3 sequence is 13 residues long. Looked up from germline, CDR1 is MNHEY and CDR2 is SMNVEV (reference sequence). CDR3 sequence (DNA): TGTGCCAGCAGTTCCCAGGGCGTATACGAGCAGTACTTC. It codes for CASSSQGVYEQYF.

This clonotype is deemed large. The chain employs TRBV28 and TRBJ2-1; 7 bases map to TRBD2. The CDR3 contains 15 residues. Trimming took 6 bases from V and 3 from J; bases not matched to a gene: 8. The germline V gene has CDR1 MDHEN and CDR2 SYDVKM. The CDR3 loop reads CASRTRGVFYNEQFF. In DNA form, the CDR3 reads TGTGCCAGCAGAACACGGGGGGTCTTCTACAATGAGCAGTTCTTC.

This clonotype is classed as large (0.1 to 1%). J is TRBJ1-1 and V is TRBV25-1; D is ambiguous. The germline CDR1 and CDR2 sequences are MGHDK and SYGVNS. With 4 bases removed from V and 6 bases from J, the gap between germline ends came to 15 bases. The CDR3 contains 14 residues. CDR3 amino acids: CASSAPSTIAEAFF. CDR3 coding DNA: TGTGCCAGCAGTGCCCCATCGACCATCGCTGAAGCTTTCTTT.

By share, this clonotype counts as large. The genes are TRBV2 and TRBJ2-5, with TRBD2 matching over 7 bases. The length of the CDR3 is 15 residues. V was clipped by 6 bases and J by 2 bases; unmatched bases: 9. CDR1 and CDR2 (germline): SNHLY, FYNNEI. The DNA for the CDR3 is TGTGCCAGCAGCGCCCTGACGGGGGGACAAGAGACCCAGTACTTC. As protein: CASSALTGGQETQYF.

This clonotype counts as medium-sized. This chain uses TRBV20-1 with TRBJ2-7; D is unresolved. Per germline, CDR1 DFQATT and CDR2 SNEGSKA (reference sequence). V gave up 4 bases and J gave up 3 bases, with 13 bases separating them. This CDR3 comprises 13 residues. CDR3 nucleotide sequence: TGCAGTGCTATACCGGCGGTAGACTACGAGCAGTACTTC. Encoded protein: CSAIPAVDYEQYF.

This clonotype is large (0.1 to 1%) by share. CDR3 sequence reads: CASSMGQGPNQPQHF. The CDR3, as DNA: TGTGCCAGTAGTATGGGGCAGGGGCCCAATCAGCCCCAGCATTTT. The V gene is TRBV19, the J gene TRBJ1-5, with D possibly TRBD1 on 6 matching bases. V lost 3 bases, J lost 3 bases, and 12 bases lay in between. CDR1 and CDR2 from the germline V gene are LNHDA and SQIVND (reference sequence). The CDR3 runs to 15 residues.

This clonotype is large (0.1 to 1%). The chain couples TRBV28 to TRBJ2-3; D is ambiguous. This CDR3 has 15 residues. CDR1 and CDR2 from the germline V gene are MDHEN and SYDVKM. The V end lost 5 bases, the J end lost 0 bases, and 12 bases lay between the germline ends. The CDR3 loop is CASSRTGPSTDTQYF. The CDR3, as DNA: TGTGCCAGCAGTCGGACGGGCCCTAGCACAGATACGCAGTATTTT.

The gene calls are TRBV19 and TRBJ1-6; TRBD1 matches 7 bases. Germline assignment: CDR1 LNHDA and CDR2 SQIVND (reference sequence). The CDR3 covers 11 residues. The CDR3 spells CATGWQSPLHF. For the CDR3, the DNA is TGTGCGACAGGGTGGCAGTCACCCCTCCACTTT.